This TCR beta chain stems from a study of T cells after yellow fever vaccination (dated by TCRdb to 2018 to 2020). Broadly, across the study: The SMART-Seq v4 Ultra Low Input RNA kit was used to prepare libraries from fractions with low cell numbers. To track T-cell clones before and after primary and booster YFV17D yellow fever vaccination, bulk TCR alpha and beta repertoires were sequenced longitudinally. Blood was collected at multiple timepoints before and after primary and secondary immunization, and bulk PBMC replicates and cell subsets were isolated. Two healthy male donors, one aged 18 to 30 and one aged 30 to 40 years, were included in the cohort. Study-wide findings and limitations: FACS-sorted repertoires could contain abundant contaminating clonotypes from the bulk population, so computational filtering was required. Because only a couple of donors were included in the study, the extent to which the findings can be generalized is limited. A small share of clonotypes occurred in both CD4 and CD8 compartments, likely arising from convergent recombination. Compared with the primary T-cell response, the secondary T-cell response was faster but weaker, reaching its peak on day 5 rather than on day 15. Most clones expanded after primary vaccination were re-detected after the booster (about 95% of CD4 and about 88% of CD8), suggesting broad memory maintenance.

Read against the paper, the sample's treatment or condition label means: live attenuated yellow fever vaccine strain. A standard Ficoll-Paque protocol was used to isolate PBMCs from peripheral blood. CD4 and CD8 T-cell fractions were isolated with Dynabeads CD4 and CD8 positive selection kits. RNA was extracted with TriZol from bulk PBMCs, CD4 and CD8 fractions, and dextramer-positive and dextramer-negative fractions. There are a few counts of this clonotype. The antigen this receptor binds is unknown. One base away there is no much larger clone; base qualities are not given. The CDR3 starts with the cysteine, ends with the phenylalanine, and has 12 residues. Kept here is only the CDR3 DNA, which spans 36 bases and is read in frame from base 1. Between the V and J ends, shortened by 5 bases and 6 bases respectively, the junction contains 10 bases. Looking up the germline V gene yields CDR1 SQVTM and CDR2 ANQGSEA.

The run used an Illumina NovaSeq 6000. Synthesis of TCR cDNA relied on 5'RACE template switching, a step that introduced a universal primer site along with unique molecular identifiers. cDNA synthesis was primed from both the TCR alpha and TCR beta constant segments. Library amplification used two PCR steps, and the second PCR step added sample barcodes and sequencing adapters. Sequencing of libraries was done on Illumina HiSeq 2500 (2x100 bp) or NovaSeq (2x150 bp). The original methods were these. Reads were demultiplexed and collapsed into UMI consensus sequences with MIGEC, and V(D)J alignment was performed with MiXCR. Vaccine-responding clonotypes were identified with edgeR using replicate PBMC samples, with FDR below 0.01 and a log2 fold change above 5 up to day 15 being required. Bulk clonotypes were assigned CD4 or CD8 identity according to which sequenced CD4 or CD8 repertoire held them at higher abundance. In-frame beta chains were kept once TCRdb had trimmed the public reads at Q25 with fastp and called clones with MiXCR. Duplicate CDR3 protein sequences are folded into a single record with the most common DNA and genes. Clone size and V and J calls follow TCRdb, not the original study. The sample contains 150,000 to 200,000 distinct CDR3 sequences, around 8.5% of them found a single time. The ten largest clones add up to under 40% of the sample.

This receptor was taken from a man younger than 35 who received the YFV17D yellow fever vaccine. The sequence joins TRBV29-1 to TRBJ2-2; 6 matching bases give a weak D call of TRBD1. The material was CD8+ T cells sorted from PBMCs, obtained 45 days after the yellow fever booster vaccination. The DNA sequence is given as TGCAGCGTTCCAGGGGCCGCCGGGGAGCTGTTTTTT. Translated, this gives CSVPGAAGELFF.